The 22 T cell receptor beta chains in this list originate from one sample, sequenced in a study of T cell changes during pregnancy in multiple sclerosis. Sequenced by immunoSEQ multiplex PCR; TCRdb stores in-frame clones only, minus some. The table has 45,000 to 60,000 clones, roughly nine tenths seen once; the top ten hold just over 8%. The source was CD8+ T cells from peripheral blood mononuclear cells, collected in the second trimester of pregnancy. The receptors come from a female donor with multiple sclerosis, enrolled in a pregnancy study.

The gene calls are TRBV29-1 and TRBJ2-1; 11 nucleotides agree with TRBD2. This CDR3 is 17 amino acids long. Trimming removed 1 base from V and 3 bases from J; junction bases left unmatched: 8. Germline lookup yields CDR1 SQVTM and CDR2 ANQGSEA. CDR3 sequence (DNA): TGCAGCGTTGAAGGGAAACTCACTAGCGGGGGCTACAATGAGCAGTTCTTC. Its protein is CSVEGKLTSGGYNEQFF.

The rearrangement joins TRBV27 to TRBJ1-4, with D unclear. CDR1 MNHEY and CDR2 SMNVEV come from the germline V gene (reference sequence). V lost 3 bases, J lost 4 bases, and 9 bases lay in between. This CDR3 region has 14 residues. This chain's CDR3 is CASSFGGDNEKLFF. The CDR3 DNA sequence: TGTGCCAGCAGTTTCGGAGGCGATAATGAAAAACTGTTTTTT.

The chain's CDR3 is CASSPLAGGNNEQFF. Written as DNA, the CDR3 is TGTGCCAGTAGTCCTTTAGCGGGGGGGAACAATGAGCAGTTCTTC. The chain is built from TRBV19 and TRBJ2-1; 11 bases map to TRBD2. CDR3 length equals 15 residues. V lost 5 bases and J lost 5; bases outside the gene matches: 5. The V gene's germline CDR1 is LNHDA and CDR2 SQIVND (reference sequence). Drawing the rest from reference TRBV19 and TRBJ2-1, the complete variable domain is DGGITQSPKYLFRKEGQNVTLSCEQNLNHDAMYWYRQDPGQGLRLIYYSQIVNDFQKGDIAEGYSVSREKKESFPLTVTSAQKNPTAFYLCASSPLAGGNNEQFFGPGTRLTVL.

The chain employs TRBV27 and TRBJ2-7; 8 bases line up with TRBD1. From germline, CDR1 is MNHEY and CDR2 SMNVEV (reference sequence). The CDR3 loop spans 16 amino acids. V lost 5 bases, J lost 2 bases, and 11 bases stayed unmatched. CDR3: CASSPSVGQETYEQYF. The CDR3 bases are TGTGCCAGCAGTCCCTCCGTGGGACAGGAAACCTACGAGCAGTACTTC.

The rearrangement uses TRBV5-6 and TRBJ1-1; tentatively, D is TRBD1 (6 bases). In germline, CDR1 is SGHDT, CDR2 YYEEEE. The CDR3 consists of 14 residues. The V end was cut by 4 bases, the J end by 1 base, with 11 bases between. DNA of the CDR3: TGTGCCAGCAGCCAGGGGTTTTCGAACACTGAAGCTTTCTTT. Translating gives CASSQGFSNTEAFF.

V is TRBV10-2 and J is TRBJ2-3; 12 positions agree with TRBD2. The germline gives CDR1 WSHSY, CDR2 SAAADI. Trimming at V came to 6 bases and at J to 5 bases, leaving 12 bases not matched to a gene. The CDR3 length is 17 residues. CDR3 sequence: CASRDLPSGGVGDTQYF. The CDR3 nucleotides read TGCGCCAGCAGAGACTTACCTAGCGGGGGGGTAGGAGATACGCAGTATTTT.

This rearrangement joins TRBV13 to TRBJ2-4; 9 bases align to TRBD1. The CDR3 is 15 amino acids. The germline V gene encodes CDR1 PRHDT and CDR2 FYEKMQ (reference sequence). V was clipped by 6 bases and J by 6 bases; unmatched bases: 9. The CDR3 reads CASRHGTGRPNIQYF. The CDR3 DNA sequence: TGTGCCAGCAGACACGGGACAGGGAGGCCAAACATTCAGTACTTC.

The rearrangement joins TRBV6-6 to TRBJ2-3, with 10 bases lining up with TRBD2. The CDR3 is made up of 15 amino acids. Germline trimming cut 5 bases from V and 4 bases from J; bases unmatched to any gene: 6. Germline assignment: CDR1 MNHNY and CDR2 SVGAGI (reference sequence). This CDR3 is CASSALAGVSDTQYF. The DNA for the CDR3 is TGTGCCAGCAGTGCTCTAGCGGGAGTATCAGATACGCAGTATTTT.

The rearrangement joins TRBV29-1 to TRBJ2-3; 7 bases are a match to TRBD2. The germline gives CDR1 SQVTM, CDR2 ANQGSEA. CDR3 length equals 15 residues. V dropped 6 bases and J dropped 2; count of bases not matched to a gene: 11. CDR3 sequence: CSVAGEGAHTDTQYF. CDR3 nucleotide sequence: TGCAGCGTCGCGGGGGAAGGCGCCCACACAGATACGCAGTATTTT.

In DNA, the CDR3 is TGTGCCAGCAGTTTATCAGAGAATGAAAAACTGTTTTTT. Its protein product is CASSLSENEKLFF. This rearrangement joins TRBV27 to TRBJ1-4; D ambiguous. The CDR3 spans 13 residues. Germline CDR1 is MNHEY and CDR2 is SMNVEV (reference sequence). V was shortened by 0 bases and J by 5 bases, with 4 bases between the two germline ends.

The rearrangement joins TRBV10-1 to TRBJ1-5; D is unclear. Trimming pared 2 bases from V and 5 bases from J, leaving 7 bases between. Per the germline V gene, CDR1 is WNHNN and CDR2 is SYGVQD (reference sequence). CDR3 length equals 13 residues. The chain's CDR3 is CASSEGLHQPQHF. The CDR3 DNA sequence: TGCGCCAGCAGTGAGGGCCTCCATCAGCCCCAGCATTTT.

The rearrangement links TRBV2 to TRBJ2-2, with TRBD2 matching 9 bases. Germline V gene lookup returns CDR1 SNHLY and CDR2 FYNNEI. CDR3 length: 18 residues. Trimming cost V 1 base and J 1 base; bases outside gene matches: 7. Written as DNA, the CDR3 is TGTGCCAGCAGTGAAGGGGCTAGCGGGGTGGGGAACACCGGGGAGCTGTTTTTT. Encoded protein: CASSEGASGVGNTGELFF.

This rearrangement joins TRBV7-3 to TRBJ1-1; 12 positions match TRBD1. The CDR3 is 17 amino acids. V shed 5 bases, J shed 11 bases, and the junction held 18 bases outside the gene matches. Germline V lookup: CDR1 SGHTA, CDR2 FQGTGA. The CDR3 here is CASSAAGTGGILEEAFF. The CDR3 bases are TGTGCCAGCAGCGCGGCCGGGACAGGGGGCATCCTAGAGGAGGCTTTCTTT.

The chain uses TRBV6-4 and TRBJ2-1; perhaps TRBD1 as D (6 bases). Trimming removed 0 bases from V and 8 bases from J, with 11 bases in between. The CDR3 is 14 residues long. The germline CDR1 and CDR2 sequences are MRHNA and SNTAGT. The DNA for the CDR3 is TGTGCCAGCAGTGACTCGATTGGGGGCGATGAGCAGTTCTTC. It codes for CASSDSIGGDEQFF.

This chain connects TRBV15 to TRBJ2-3, with D perhaps matching TRBD2 (6 bases). CDR1 LNHNV and CDR2 YYDKDF come from the germline V gene (reference sequence). V shed 4 bases and J shed 2 bases, with 13 bases lying between them. The length of the CDR3 is 15 residues. The CDR3 is CATSNELADTDTQYF. The CDR3 DNA follows: TGTGCCACCAGCAACGAACTAGCCGACACAGATACGCAGTATTTT. The variable domain in full, completed from reference TRBV15 and TRBJ2-3, reads DAMVIQNPRYQVTQFGKPVTLSCSQTLNHNVMYWYQQKSSQAPKLLFHYYDKDFNNEADTPDNFQSRRPNTSFCFLDIRSPGLGDTAMYLCATSNELADTDTQYFGPGTRLTVL.

This chain links TRBV25-1 with TRBJ2-1; D may be TRBD1 (5 bases). With 4 bases removed from V and 8 bases from J, the gap between germline ends came to 12 bases. Germline CDR1 reads MGHDK; CDR2 reads SYGVNS. CDR3 size: 13 residues. CDR3 protein: CASSVGVMDEQFF. Written as DNA, the CDR3 is TGTGCCAGCAGTGTAGGGGTTATGGATGAGCAGTTCTTC.

This clone occurred once. The chain carries TRBV19 and TRBJ2-7; 7 bases agree with TRBD1. The CDR3 is 13 residues long. Germline lookup yields CDR1 LNHDA and CDR2 SQIVND (reference sequence). J lost 4 bases, V lost 4 bases, and 4 bases had no gene match. Written as DNA, the CDR3 is TGTGCCAGTAGTACCCGGGACAGTTACGAGCAGTACTTC. Amino acids: CASSTRDSYEQYF. Supplemented by reference TRBV19 and TRBJ2-7, the full variable domain reads DGGITQSPKYLFRKEGQNVTLSCEQNLNHDAMYWYRQDPGQGLRLIYYSQIVNDFQKGDIAEGYSVSREKKESFPLTVTSAQKNPTAFYLCASSTRDSYEQYFGPGTRLTVT.

The J gene is TRBJ1-1, the V gene TRBV16, with D perhaps TRBD1 (5 bases). The CDR3 contains 15 residues. V lost 1 base to trimming and J lost 4 bases, with 13 bases between them. Looked up from germline, CDR1 is KGHSY and CDR2 is FQNENV. For the CDR3, the DNA is TGTGCCAGCAGCCAATTGCGGGGGGGGACCACTGAAGCTTTCTTT. Protein sequence: CASSQLRGGTTEAFF.

The sample holds one count of this clone. The chain recombines TRBV19 with TRBJ2-2; D may be TRBD2 (5 bases). Trimming cost V 7 bases and J 5 bases, with 17 bases left between them. Germline V CDR1 and CDR2: LNHDA, SQIVND (reference sequence). The CDR3 spans 15 residues. CDR3 nucleotide sequence: TGTGCCAGTACCAGCGGCGAGGGTGAGACCGGGGAGCTGTTTTTT. This sequence encodes CASTSGEGETGELFF.

This rearrangement joins TRBV27 to TRBJ1-2; the D gene is possibly TRBD1 (5 bases). Germline-derived CDR1 and CDR2 are MNHEY and SMNVEV (reference sequence). CDR3 length: 13 amino acids. Between the trimmed V and J ends, which lost 6 bases and 6 bases, there was a span of 14 bases. The CDR3 protein is CASSLGIGDGYTF. As DNA, the CDR3 is TGTGCCAGCAGCTTAGGGATAGGGGATGGCTACACCTTC.

This clone occurred once. The chain is built from TRBV9 and TRBJ2-2; TRBD1 is a possible D gene (6 bases). CDR1 is SGDLS and CDR2 is YYNGEE in the germline V gene. The CDR3 covers 13 residues. Trimming shortened V by 3 bases and J by 6 bases, and 9 bases separated the two germline ends. The DNA for the CDR3 is TGTGCCAGCAGCGACACAGGGCCCGGGGAGCTGTTTTTT. It codes for CASSDTGPGELFF.

The chain links TRBV4-1 to TRBJ2-7; no definite D call. V was cut by 2 bases and J by 1 base, with 18 bases left in between. Germline V lookup: CDR1 MGHRA, CDR2 YSYEKL. The CDR3 loop spans 17 amino acids. CDR3: CASSQTDPTGVSYEQYF. The DNA of the CDR3 is TGCGCCAGCAGCCAAACCGACCCGACTGGAGTTTCCTACGAGCAGTACTTC.